These 17 T cell receptor beta chains originate from one sample sequenced in a study of OX40 agonist ivuxolimab in advanced cancers. Method: immunoSEQ multiplex PCR; TCRdb's copy keeps in-frame clones and lacks some. The data hold roughly 70,000 clones, with 85% observed a single time. The material sequenced was CD4+ or CD8+ T cells sorted from blood, taken in a trial of the OX40 agonist ivuxolimab. The receptor set was obtained from an adult with an advanced solid tumor such as melanoma, head and neck, liver or kidney cancer.

The J gene is TRBJ2-2, the V gene TRBV2; 8 bases fit TRBD1. Germline values: CDR1 SNHLY, CDR2 FYNNEI. The CDR3 has 14 amino acids. V lost 8 bases to trimming and J lost 6 bases; unmatched junction nucleotides: 8. CDR3 nucleotide sequence: TGTGCCAGCGGAGGAGACAGGGGCTCCGGGGAGCTGTTTTTT. Translating it yields CASGGDRGSGELFF. Using reference TRBV2 and TRBJ2-2 for the parts outside the CDR3, the full variable domain is EPEVTQTPSHQVTQMGQEVILRCVPISNHLYFYWYRQILGQKVEFLVSFYNNEISEKSEIFDDQFSVERPDGSNFTLKIRSTKLEDSAMYFCASGGDRGSGELFFGEGSRLTVL.

The chain links TRBV5-1 to TRBJ2-2; TRBD2 agrees at 11 bases. Germline CDR1 and CDR2: SGHRS and YFSETQ. This CDR3 is 15 amino acids long. Unmatched junction bases numbered 2, after V lost 4 bases and J lost 3 bases. Here the CDR3 DNA reads TGCGCCAGCAGCAAGGGACTAGCGGACACCGGGGAGCTGTTTTTT. Encoded protein: CASSKGLADTGELFF.

CDR3 protein: CASSQGEKGLGGYTF. Here the CDR3 DNA reads TGCGCCAGCAGCCAAGGAGAGAAGGGGCTTGGAGGCTACACCTTC. The gene calls are TRBV4-1 and TRBJ1-2; perhaps TRBD1 as D (5 bases). Trimming pared 1 base from V and 8 bases from J, leaving 17 bases between. Germline CDR1 is MGHRA and CDR2 is YSYEKL. CDR3 length: 15 amino acids.

This clone was seen a single time. This CDR3 is CASSLERELDTQYF. CDR3 sequence (DNA): TGCGCCAGCAGCTTGGAGCGGGAGTTAGATACGCAGTATTTT. The chain links TRBV5-1 to TRBJ2-3; 8 nucleotides line up with TRBD2. V shed 0 bases and J 5 bases; nucleotides not matched to a gene: 2. The germline V gene encodes CDR1 SGHRS and CDR2 YFSETQ. The CDR3 loop spans 14 amino acids. Using reference TRBV5-1 and TRBJ2-3 for the parts outside the CDR3, the full variable domain is KAGVTQTPRYLIKTRGQQVTLSCSPISGHRSVSWYQQTPGQGLQFLFEYFSETQRNKGNFPGRFSGRQFSNSRSEMNVSTLELGDSALYLCASSLERELDTQYFGPGTRLTVL.

This chain connects TRBV5-1 to TRBJ1-6; possible D gene TRBD1, 5 bases. Germline V gene data show CDR1 as SGHRS and CDR2 as YFSETQ. Trimming cost V 2 bases and J 6 bases, with 12 bases left between them. CDR3 length: 15 residues. The chain's CDR3 is CASSFLGESNSPLHF. The CDR3 DNA follows: TGCGCCAGCAGCTTTCTGGGGGAAAGTAATTCACCCCTCCACTTT.

This clone was seen only a few times. This chain connects TRBV5-1 to TRBJ2-5; 7 bases align to TRBD2. The V gene end was trimmed by 3 bases and the J gene end by 4 bases; junction bases not matched to a gene: 9. Germline V gene sequence: CDR1 SGHRS, CDR2 YFSETQ. The CDR3 is 15 amino acids. This CDR3 is CASSSTGDYGETQYF. CDR3 nucleotide sequence: TGCGCCAGCAGCTCGACGGGGGACTACGGAGAGACCCAGTACTTC.

V is TRBV5-4 and J is TRBJ1-5, with D unresolved. The CDR3 is made up of 14 amino acids. CDR1 SGHNT and CDR2 YYREEE come from the germline V gene (reference sequence). V lost 0 bases to trimming and J lost 8 bases, with 12 bases between them. CDR3 protein: CASSLGPNGEPQHF. The CDR3 bases are TGTGCCAGCAGCTTGGGGCCCAATGGGGAGCCCCAGCATTTT.

The genes are TRBV5-4 and TRBJ1-2; D gene unclear. This CDR3 is 14 amino acids long. Trimming cost V 3 bases and J 2 bases, with 11 bases left between them. Germline V gene lookup returns CDR1 SGHNT and CDR2 YYREEE (reference sequence). The CDR3 bases are TGTGCCAGCAGCTCAGGACTCCTCAACTATGGCTACACCTTC. As protein: CASSSGLLNYGYTF.

The V call is TRBV7-3, the J call TRBJ2-2; 8 bases match TRBD1. V lost 5 bases to trimming and J lost 6 bases; unmatched junction nucleotides: 8. The CDR3 runs to 15 residues. Germline CDR1 is SGHTA and CDR2 is FQGTGA. The CDR3 loop reads CASSGQGGSAGELFF. For the CDR3, the DNA is TGTGCCAGCAGCGGACAGGGCGGGTCGGCCGGGGAGCTGTTTTTT.

The rearrangement joins TRBV7-2 to TRBJ1-5; a possible D gene is TRBD1 (5 bases). This CDR3 has 14 amino acids. Germline V lookup: CDR1 SGHTA, CDR2 FQGNSA. Between the trimmed V and J ends, which lost 5 bases and 3 bases, there was a span of 11 bases. CDR3 sequence: CASSPGGINQPQHF. CDR3 nucleotides: TGTGCCAGCAGCCCTGGGGGGATCAATCAGCCCCAGCATTTT. The full variable domain, rest sourced from reference TRBV7-2 and TRBJ1-5, is GAGVSQSPSNKVTEKGKDVELRCDPISGHTALYWYRQSLGQGLEFLIYFQGNSAPDKSGLPSDRFSAERTGGSVSTLTIQRTQQEDSAVYLCASSPGGINQPQHFGDGTRLSIL.

The V and J genes are TRBV6-5 and TRBJ1-1; weak D call: TRBD1 (6 bases). Deletions cut 2 bases from V and 5 bases from J, with 9 bases between. Germline assignment: CDR1 MNHEY and CDR2 SVGAGI. This CDR3 has 13 amino acids. The CDR3 protein is CASSYEGGTEAFF. The CDR3, as DNA: TGTGCCAGCAGTTACGAAGGGGGGACTGAAGCTTTCTTT.

The V gene is TRBV28, the J gene TRBJ1-1; possible D gene TRBD1, 6 bases. Trimming shortened V by 7 bases and J by 5 bases, and 14 bases separated the two germline ends. Germline lookup yields CDR1 MDHEN and CDR2 SYDVKM. The CDR3 totals 13 residues. The CDR3, as DNA: TGTGCCAGCATCAAAGGGGGGGAGACTGAAGCTTTCTTT. Encoded protein: CASIKGGETEAFF.

This chain connects TRBV30 to TRBJ1-1; possibly TRBD1 for D (5 bases). The CDR3 sequence is 18 residues long. In germline, CDR1 is GTSNPN, CDR2 SVGIG (reference sequence). Trimming cost V 3 bases and J 0 bases, with 23 bases left between them. The CDR3 reads CAWRENPSTWGMNTEAFF. DNA for the CDR3: TGTGCCTGGAGAGAAAACCCCAGCACCTGGGGGATGAACACTGAAGCTTTCTTT.

About this clone: The junction shows a germline mismatch at one end, possibly a read error. The CDR3 DNA reads as TGTGCTAGCAGCTTAGTGGGGGGAGGCACAGATACGCAGTATTTT. Its translation: CASSLVGGGTDTQYF. The V call is TRBV7-7, the J call TRBJ2-3; D perhaps matches TRBD2 (6 bases). CDR3 length: 15 residues. Germline V lookup: CDR1 SSHAT, CDR2 FNYEAQ (reference sequence). Drawing the rest from reference TRBV7-7 and TRBJ2-3, the complete variable domain is GAGVSQSPRYKVTKRGQDVTLRCDPISSHATLYWYQQALGQGPEFLTYFNYEAQPDKSGLPSDRFSAERPEGSISTLTIQRTEQRDSAMYRCASSLVGGGTDTQYFGPGTRLTVL.

The V and J genes are TRBV10-3 and TRBJ1-2; perhaps TRBD1 as D (6 bases). Trimming took 4 bases from V and 0 from J, leaving 9 bases between them. There are 14 residues in the CDR3. Looked up from germline, CDR1 is ENHRY and CDR2 is SYGVKD. The CDR3 nucleotides are TGTGCCATCAGTGGCCCAGGGGCTAACTATGGCTACACCTTC. Translated: CAISGPGANYGYTF.

This clone came up once. J is TRBJ2-4 and V is TRBV28, with a possible D match to TRBD2 (6 bases). The CDR3 covers 14 residues. V was shortened by 5 bases and J by 0 bases, with 8 bases between the two germline ends. Per germline, CDR1 MDHEN and CDR2 SYDVKM. The CDR3 loop is CASSVAVAKNIQYF. CDR3 nucleotides: TGTGCCAGCAGTGTAGCGGTAGCCAAAAACATTCAGTACTTC.

The J gene is TRBJ1-4, the V gene TRBV2; D is perhaps TRBD1 (5 bases). Germline lookup yields CDR1 SNHLY and CDR2 FYNNEI. V was shortened by 4 bases and J by 6 bases, with 9 bases between the two germline ends. The CDR3 loop spans 13 amino acids. The CDR3 spells CASSGAGDEKLFF. The CDR3 DNA reads as TGTGCCAGCAGTGGGGCGGGGGATGAAAAACTGTTTTTT.